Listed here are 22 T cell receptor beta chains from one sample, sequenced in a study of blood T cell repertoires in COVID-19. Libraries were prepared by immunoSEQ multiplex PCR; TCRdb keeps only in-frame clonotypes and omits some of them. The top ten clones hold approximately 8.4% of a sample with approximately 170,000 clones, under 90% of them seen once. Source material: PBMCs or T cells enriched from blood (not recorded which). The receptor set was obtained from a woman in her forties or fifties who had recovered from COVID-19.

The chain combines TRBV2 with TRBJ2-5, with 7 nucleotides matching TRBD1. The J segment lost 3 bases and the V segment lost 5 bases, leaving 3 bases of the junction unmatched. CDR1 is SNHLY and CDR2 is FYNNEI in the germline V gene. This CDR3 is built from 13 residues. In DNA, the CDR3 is TGTGCCAGCAGTACTGACAGGGAAGAGACCCAGTACTTC. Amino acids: CASSTDREETQYF. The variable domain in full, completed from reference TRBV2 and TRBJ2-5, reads EPEVTQTPSHQVTQMGQEVILRCVPISNHLYFYWYRQILGQKVEFLVSFYNNEISEKSEIFDDQFSVERPDGSNFTLKIRSTKLEDSAMYFCASSTDREETQYFGPGTRLLVL.

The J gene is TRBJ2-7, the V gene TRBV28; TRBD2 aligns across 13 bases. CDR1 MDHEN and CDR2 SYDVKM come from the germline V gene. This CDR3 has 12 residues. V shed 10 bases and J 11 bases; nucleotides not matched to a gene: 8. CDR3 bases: TGTGCCACCCGGACTAGCGGGAGCAGCAAGTACTTC. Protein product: CATRTSGSSKYF.

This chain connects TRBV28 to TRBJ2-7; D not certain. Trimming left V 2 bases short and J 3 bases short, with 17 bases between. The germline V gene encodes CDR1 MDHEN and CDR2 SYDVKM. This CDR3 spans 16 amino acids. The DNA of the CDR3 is TGTGCCAGCAGTTTACCAGTCTCCACCCTCCTCTACGAGCAGTACTTC. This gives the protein CASSLPVSTLLYEQYF. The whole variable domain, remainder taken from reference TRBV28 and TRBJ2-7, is DVKVTQSSRYLVKRTGEKVFLECVQDMDHENMFWYRQDPGLGLRLIYFSYDVKMKEKGDIPEGYSVSREKKERFSLILESASTNQTSMYLCASSLPVSTLLYEQYFGPGTRLTVT.

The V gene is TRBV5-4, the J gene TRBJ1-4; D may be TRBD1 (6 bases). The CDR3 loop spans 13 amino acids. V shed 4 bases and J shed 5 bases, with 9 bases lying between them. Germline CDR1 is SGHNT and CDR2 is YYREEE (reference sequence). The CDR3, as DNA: TGTGCCAGCAGCCGAGGGGGAAATGAAAAACTGTTTTTT. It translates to CASSRGGNEKLFF.

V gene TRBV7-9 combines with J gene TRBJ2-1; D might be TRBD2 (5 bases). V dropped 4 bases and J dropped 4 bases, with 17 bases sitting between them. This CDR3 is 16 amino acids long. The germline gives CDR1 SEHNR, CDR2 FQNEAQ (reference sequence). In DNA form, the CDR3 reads TGTGCCAGCAGCTCAGACCCGAACCGCGGGTACAATGAGCAGTTCTTC. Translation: CASSSDPNRGYNEQFF.

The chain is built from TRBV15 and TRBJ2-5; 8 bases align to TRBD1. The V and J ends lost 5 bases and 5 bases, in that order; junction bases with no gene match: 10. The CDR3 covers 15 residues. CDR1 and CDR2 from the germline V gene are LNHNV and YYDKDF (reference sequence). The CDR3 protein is CATSGRTGLLETQYF. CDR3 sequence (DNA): TGTGCCACCAGCGGCCGGACAGGGTTACTGGAGACCCAGTACTTC.

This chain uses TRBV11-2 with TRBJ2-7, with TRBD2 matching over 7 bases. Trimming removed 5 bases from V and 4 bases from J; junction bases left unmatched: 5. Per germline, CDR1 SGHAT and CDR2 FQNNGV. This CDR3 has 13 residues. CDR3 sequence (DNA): TGTGCCAGCAGCCCCCTGCGGGGGTACGAGCAGTACTTC. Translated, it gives CASSPLRGYEQYF.

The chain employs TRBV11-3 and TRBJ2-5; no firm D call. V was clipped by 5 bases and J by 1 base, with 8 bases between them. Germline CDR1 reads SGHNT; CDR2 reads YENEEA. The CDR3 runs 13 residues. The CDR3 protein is CASSPIFQETQYF. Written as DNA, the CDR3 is TGTGCCAGCAGCCCCATTTTCCAAGAGACCCAGTACTTC.

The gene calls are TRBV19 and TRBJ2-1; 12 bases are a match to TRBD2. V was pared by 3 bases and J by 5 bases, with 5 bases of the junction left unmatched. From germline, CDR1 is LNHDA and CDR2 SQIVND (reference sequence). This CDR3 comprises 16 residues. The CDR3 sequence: CASSMALAGGHNEQFF. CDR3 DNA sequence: TGTGCCAGTAGTATGGCACTAGCGGGAGGCCACAATGAGCAGTTCTTC.

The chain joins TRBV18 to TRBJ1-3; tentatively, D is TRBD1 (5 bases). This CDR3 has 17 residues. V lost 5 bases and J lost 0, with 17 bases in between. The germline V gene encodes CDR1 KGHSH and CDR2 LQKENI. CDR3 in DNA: TGTGCCAGCTCATTAAGCGCGGGGCAGGCCTCTGGAAACACCATATATTTT. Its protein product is CASSLSAGQASGNTIYF.

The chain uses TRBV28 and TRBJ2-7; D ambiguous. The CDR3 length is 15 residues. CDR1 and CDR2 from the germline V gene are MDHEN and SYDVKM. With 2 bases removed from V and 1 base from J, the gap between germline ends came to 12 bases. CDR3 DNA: TGTGCCAGCAGTTTAGGAGAGAAGGATTCCTACGAGCAGTACTTC. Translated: CASSLGEKDSYEQYF.

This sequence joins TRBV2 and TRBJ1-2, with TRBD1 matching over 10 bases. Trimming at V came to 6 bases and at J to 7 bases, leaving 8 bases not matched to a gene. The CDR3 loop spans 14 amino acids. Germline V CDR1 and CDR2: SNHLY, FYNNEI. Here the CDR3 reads CASRAGTGAPGYTF. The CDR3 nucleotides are TGTGCCAGCAGGGCCGGGACAGGGGCGCCTGGCTACACCTTC.

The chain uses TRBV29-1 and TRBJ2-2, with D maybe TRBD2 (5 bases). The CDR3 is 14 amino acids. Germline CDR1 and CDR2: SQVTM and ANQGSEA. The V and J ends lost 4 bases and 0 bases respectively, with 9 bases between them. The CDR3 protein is CSVASGTNTGELFF. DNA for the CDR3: TGCAGCGTTGCGTCGGGAACGAACACCGGGGAGCTGTTTTTT.

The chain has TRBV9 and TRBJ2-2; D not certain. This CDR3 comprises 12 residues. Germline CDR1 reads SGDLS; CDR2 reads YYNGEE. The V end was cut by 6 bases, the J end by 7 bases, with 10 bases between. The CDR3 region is CASNRVLGELFF. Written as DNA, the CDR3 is TGTGCCAGCAACCGGGTTCTCGGGGAGCTGTTTTTT.

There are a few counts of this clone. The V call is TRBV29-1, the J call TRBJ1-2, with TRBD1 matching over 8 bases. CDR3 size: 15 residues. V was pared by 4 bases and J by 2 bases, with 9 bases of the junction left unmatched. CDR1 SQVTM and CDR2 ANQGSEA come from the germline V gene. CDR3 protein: CSVGRSTGANYGYTF. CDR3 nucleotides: TGCAGCGTTGGGCGATCGACAGGGGCGAACTATGGCTACACCTTC.

Written as DNA, the CDR3 is TGTGCCAGCAGCTATGGGGGGGTTGGCCCTCGCACAGATACGCAGTATTTT. Translation: CASSYGGVGPRTDTQYF. This rearrangement joins TRBV7-2 to TRBJ2-3; 7 nucleotides line up with TRBD2. The CDR3 totals 17 residues. Germline V gene data show CDR1 as SGHTA and CDR2 as FQGNSA. Trimming took 4 bases from V and 1 from J; bases not matched to a gene: 11. Full variable domain (outside the CDR3, taken from reference TRBV7-2 and TRBJ2-3): GAGVSQSPSNKVTEKGKDVELRCDPISGHTALYWYRQSLGQGLEFLIYFQGNSAPDKSGLPSDRFSAERTGGSVSTLTIQRTQQEDSAVYLCASSYGGVGPRTDTQYFGPGTRLTVL.

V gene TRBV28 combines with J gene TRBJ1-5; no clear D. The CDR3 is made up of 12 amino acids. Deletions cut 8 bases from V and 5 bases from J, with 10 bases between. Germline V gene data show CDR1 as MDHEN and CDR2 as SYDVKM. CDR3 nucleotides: TGTGCCAGCCAACTCCTGTATCAGCCCCAGCATTTT. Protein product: CASQLLYQPQHF. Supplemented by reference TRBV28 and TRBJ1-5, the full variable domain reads DVKVTQSSRYLVKRTGEKVFLECVQDMDHENMFWYRQDPGLGLRLIYFSYDVKMKEKGDIPEGYSVSREKKERFSLILESASTNQTSMYLCASQLLYQPQHFGDGTRLSIL.

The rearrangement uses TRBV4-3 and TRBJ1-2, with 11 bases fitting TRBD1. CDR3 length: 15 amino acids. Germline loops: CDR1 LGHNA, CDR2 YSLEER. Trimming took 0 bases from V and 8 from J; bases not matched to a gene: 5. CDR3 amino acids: CASSQEGDRGEGYTF. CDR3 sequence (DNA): TGCGCCAGCAGCCAAGAAGGGGACAGGGGGGAGGGCTACACCTTC.

CDR3 bases: TGTGCCAGCAGCCAGGACAGGCCCGGTAATTCACCCCTCCACTTT. It encodes CASSQDRPGNSPLHF. The chain joins TRBV7-2 to TRBJ1-6, with 7 bases aligning to TRBD1. J lost 6 bases, V lost 5 bases, and 7 bases had no gene match. Germline V gene data show CDR1 as SGHTA and CDR2 as FQGNSA. There are 15 residues in the CDR3.

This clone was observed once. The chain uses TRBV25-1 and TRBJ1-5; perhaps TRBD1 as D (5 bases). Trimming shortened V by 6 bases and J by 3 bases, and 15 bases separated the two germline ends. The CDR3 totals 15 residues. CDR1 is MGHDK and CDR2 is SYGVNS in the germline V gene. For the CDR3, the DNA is TGTGCCAGCAGCCAGTCGGGGGTCCTCAATCAGCCCCAGCATTTT. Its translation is CASSQSGVLNQPQHF.

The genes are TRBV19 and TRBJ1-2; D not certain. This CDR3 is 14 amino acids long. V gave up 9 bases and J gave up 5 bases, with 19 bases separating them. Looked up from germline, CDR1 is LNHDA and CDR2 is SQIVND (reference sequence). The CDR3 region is CASIPREGGYGYTF. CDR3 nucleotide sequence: TGTGCCAGCATCCCTCGGGAGGGCGGGTATGGCTACACCTTC.

DNA for the CDR3: TGCAGCGTTGACACCCGAGGCTTGATGGACACTGAAGCTTTCTTT. Amino acids: CSVDTRGLMDTEAFF. The chain joins TRBV29-1 to TRBJ1-1, with no clear D. CDR1 is SQVTM, CDR2 ANQGSEA, per germline. The germline V and J ends were trimmed by 3 bases and 3 bases, with 17 bases remaining between them. The length of the CDR3 is 15 residues. Drawing the rest from reference TRBV29-1 and TRBJ1-1, the complete variable domain is SAVISQKPSRDICQRGTSLTIQCQVDSQVTMMFWYRQQPGQSLTLIATANQGSEATYESGFVIDKFPISRPNLTFSTLTVSNMSPEDSSIYLCSVDTRGLMDTEAFFGQGTRLTVV.